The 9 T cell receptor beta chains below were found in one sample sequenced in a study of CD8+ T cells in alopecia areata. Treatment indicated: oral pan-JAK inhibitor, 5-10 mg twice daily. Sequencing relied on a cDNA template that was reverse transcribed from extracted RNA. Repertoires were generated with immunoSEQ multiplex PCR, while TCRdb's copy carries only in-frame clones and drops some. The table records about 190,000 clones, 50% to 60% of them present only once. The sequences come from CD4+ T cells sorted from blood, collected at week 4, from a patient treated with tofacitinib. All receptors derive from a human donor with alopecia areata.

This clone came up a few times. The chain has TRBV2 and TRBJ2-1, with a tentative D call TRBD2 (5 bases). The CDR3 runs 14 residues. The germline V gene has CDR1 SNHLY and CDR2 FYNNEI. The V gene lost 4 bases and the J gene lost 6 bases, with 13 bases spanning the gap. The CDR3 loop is CASSGIGLLNEQFF. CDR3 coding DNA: TGTGCCAGCAGTGGGATTGGACTGCTCAATGAGCAGTTCTTC.

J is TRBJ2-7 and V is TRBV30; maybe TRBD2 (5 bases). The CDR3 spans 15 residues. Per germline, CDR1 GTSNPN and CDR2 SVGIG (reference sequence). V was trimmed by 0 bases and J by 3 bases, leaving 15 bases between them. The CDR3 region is CAWSVPEVVGYEQYF. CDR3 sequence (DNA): TGTGCCTGGAGTGTGCCGGAGGTAGTCGGCTACGAGCAGTACTTC.

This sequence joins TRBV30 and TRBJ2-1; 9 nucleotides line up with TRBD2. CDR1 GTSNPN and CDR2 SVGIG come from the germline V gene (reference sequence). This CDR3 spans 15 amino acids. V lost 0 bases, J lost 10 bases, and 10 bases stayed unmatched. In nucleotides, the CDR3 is TGTGCCTGGAGTGTCTCCGGGACTAGCATTGGCGAGCAGTTCTTC. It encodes CAWSVSGTSIGEQFF.

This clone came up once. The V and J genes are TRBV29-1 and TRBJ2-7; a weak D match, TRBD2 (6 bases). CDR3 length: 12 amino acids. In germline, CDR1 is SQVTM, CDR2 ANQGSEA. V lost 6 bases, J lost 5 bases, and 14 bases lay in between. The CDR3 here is CSVARGENEQYF. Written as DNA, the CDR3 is TGCAGCGTGGCCCGCGGGGAAAACGAGCAGTACTTC.

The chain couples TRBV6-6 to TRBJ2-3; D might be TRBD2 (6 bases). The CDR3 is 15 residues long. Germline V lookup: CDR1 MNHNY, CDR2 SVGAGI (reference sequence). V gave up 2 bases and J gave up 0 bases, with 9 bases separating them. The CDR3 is CASSYTGVSTDTQYF. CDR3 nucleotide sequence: TGTGCCAGCAGTTACACGGGGGTCAGCACAGATACGCAGTATTTT.

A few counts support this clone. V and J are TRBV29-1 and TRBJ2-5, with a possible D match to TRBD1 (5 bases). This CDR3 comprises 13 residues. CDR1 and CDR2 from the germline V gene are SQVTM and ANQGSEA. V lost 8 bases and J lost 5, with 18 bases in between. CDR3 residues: CSSLGRSDETQYF. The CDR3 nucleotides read TGCAGCTCCTTGGGGCGGAGCGACGAGACCCAGTACTTC. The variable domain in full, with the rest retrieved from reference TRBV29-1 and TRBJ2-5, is SAVISQKPSRDICQRGTSLTIQCQVDSQVTMMFWYRQQPGQSLTLIATANQGSEATYESGFVIDKFPISRPNLTFSTLTVSNMSPEDSSIYLCSSLGRSDETQYFGPGTRLLVL.

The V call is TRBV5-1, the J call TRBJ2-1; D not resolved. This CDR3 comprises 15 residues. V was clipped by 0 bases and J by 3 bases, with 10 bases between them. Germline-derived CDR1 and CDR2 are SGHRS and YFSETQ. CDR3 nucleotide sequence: TGCGCCAGCAGCTTGGCGACCGCGTTCTACAATGAGCAGTTCTTC. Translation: CASSLATAFYNEQFF.

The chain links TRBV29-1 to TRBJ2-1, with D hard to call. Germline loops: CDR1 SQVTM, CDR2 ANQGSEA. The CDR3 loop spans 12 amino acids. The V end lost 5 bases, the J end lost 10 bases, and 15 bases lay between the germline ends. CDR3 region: CSVRLKVYEQFF. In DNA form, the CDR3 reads TGCAGCGTTAGGCTCAAGGTATACGAGCAGTTCTTC.

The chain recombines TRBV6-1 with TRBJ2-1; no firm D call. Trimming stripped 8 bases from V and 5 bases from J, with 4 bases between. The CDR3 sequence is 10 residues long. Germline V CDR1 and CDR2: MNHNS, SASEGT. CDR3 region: CASGDNEQFF. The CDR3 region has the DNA TGTGCCAGCGGAGACAATGAGCAGTTCTTC.